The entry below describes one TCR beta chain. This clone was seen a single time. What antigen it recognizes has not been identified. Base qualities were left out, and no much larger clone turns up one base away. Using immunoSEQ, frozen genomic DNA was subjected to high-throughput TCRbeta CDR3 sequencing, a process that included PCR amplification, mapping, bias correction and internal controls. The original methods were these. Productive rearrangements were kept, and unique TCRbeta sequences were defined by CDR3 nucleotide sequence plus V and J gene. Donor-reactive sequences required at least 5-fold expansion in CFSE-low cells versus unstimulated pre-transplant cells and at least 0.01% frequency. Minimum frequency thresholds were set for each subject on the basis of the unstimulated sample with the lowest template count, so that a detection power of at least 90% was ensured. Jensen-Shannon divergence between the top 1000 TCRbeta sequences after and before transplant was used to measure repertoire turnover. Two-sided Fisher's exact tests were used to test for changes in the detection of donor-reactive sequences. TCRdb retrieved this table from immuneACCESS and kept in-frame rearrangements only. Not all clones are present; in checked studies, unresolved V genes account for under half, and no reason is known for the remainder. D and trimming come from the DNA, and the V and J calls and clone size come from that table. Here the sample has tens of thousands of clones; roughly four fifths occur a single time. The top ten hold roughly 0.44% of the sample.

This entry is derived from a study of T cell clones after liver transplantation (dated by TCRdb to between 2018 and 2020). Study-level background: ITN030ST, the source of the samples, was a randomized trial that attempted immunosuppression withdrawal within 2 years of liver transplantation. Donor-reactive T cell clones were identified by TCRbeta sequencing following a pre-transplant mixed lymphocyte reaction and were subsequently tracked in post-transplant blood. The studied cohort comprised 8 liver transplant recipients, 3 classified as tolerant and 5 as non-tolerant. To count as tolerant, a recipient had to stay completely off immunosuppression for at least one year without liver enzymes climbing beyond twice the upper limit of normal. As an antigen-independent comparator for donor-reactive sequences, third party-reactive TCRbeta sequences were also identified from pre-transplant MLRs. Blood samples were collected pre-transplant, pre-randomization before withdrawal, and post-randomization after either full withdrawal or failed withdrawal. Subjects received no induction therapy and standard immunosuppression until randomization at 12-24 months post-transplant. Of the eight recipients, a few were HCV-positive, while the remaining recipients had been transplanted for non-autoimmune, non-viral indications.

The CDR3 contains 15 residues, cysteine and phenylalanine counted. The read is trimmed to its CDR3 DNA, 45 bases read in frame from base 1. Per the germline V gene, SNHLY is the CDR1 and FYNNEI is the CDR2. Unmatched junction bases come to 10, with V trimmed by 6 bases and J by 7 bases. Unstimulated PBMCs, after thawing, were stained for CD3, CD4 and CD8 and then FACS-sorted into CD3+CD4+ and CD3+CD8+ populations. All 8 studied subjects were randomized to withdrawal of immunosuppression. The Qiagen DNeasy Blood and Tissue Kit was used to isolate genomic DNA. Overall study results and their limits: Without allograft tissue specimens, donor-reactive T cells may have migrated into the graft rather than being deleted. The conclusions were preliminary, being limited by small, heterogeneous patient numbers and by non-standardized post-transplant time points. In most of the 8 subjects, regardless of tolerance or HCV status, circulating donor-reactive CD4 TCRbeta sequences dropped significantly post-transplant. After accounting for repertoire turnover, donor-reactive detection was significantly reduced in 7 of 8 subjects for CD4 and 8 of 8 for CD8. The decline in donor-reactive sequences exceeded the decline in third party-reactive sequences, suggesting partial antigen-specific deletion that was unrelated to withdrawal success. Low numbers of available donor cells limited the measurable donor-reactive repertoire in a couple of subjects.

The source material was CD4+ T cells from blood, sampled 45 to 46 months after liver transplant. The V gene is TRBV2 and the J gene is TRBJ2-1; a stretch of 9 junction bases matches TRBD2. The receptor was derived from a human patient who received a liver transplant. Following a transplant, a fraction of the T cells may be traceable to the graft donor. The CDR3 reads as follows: CASSRILAGINEQFF. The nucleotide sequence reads TGTGCCAGCAGCCGCATTCTAGCGGGAATTAATGAGCAGTTCTTC.